The 4 T cell receptor beta chains below come from one sample, sequenced in a study of blood T cell repertoires in COVID-19 (dated by TCRdb to between 2020 and 2021). The library relied on the immunoSEQ multiplex PCR assay. TCRdb took over this immuneACCESS table, retaining in-frame rearrangements with V and J assigned. Such tables are incomplete; in checked studies, under half of the missing clones stem from an unresolved V gene, and the remainder is unexplained. For this sample there are hundreds of thousands of clones; around 88% appear just once. Roughly 14% of the sample rests with the top ten. Material: PBMCs or T cells enriched from blood (not recorded which). The receptors were sampled from a woman aged 45-65 years with acute COVID-19.

The chain carries TRBV7-9 and TRBJ1-2; perhaps TRBD1 as D (6 bases). The germline V gene has CDR1 SEHNR and CDR2 FQNEAQ (reference sequence). The CDR3 is 11 amino acids. Trimming removed 8 bases at V and 12 bases at J, with 16 bases between. This chain's CDR3 is CASGNRGANTF. The CDR3 bases are TGTGCCAGCGGCAATCGGGGGGCCAACACCTTC.

The chain employs TRBV2 and TRBJ1-5; tentatively, D is TRBD1 (5 bases). The germline V and J ends were trimmed by 4 bases and 0 bases, with 10 bases remaining between them. CDR1 SNHLY and CDR2 FYNNEI come from the germline V gene. This CDR3 contains 15 residues. CDR3: CASSVHRNSNQPQHF. CDR3 coding DNA: TGTGCCAGCAGTGTTCACAGGAATAGCAATCAGCCCCAGCATTTT.

The V gene is TRBV28, the J gene TRBJ2-7; TRBD2 agrees at 7 bases. This CDR3 comprises 20 residues. V lost 3 bases to trimming and J lost 8 bases; unmatched junction nucleotides: 28. Germline V gene data show CDR1 as MDHEN and CDR2 as SYDVKM. The CDR3 nucleotides are TGTGCCAGCAGTTTGGCGGGATCTGGGGCTAGCGGCAGTTCCCTTTGGCAGCAGTACTTC. Translated, it gives CASSLAGSGASGSSLWQQYF.

This chain uses TRBV6-5 with TRBJ1-3; a weak D match, TRBD1 (6 bases). This CDR3 region has 13 residues. V was pared by 7 bases and J by 4 bases, with 11 bases between. The germline gives CDR1 MNHEY, CDR2 SVGAGI. In DNA, the CDR3 is TGTGCCAGCACCCAGGGGTGGGGAAACACCATATATTTT. Encoded protein: CASTQGWGNTIYF.